The clone carrying this T cell receptor (beta chain) was observed many times. This sample was taken from a study of CD4 and CD8 cells across lung adenocarcinoma regions. Localized lung adenocarcinoma, a non-small cell lung cancer, affected the donors. One entry per CDR3 protein results from TCRdb running MiXCR on the PCR reads. The sample has about 11,000 distinct CDR3 sequences, 50% to 60% seen once. Germline values: CDR1 MNHNS, CDR2 SASEGT. This CDR3 has 12 residues. This clonotype was sampled from a male donor with lung adenocarcinoma. The CD4 and CD8 labels of this study may be unreliable. The chain recombines TRBV6-1 with TRBJ2-1, with D maybe TRBD2 (5 bases). The J call is uncertain, as TRBJ2-7 better fits the DNA end. Sequenced sample: CD8+ T cells from the margin of a lung tumor. The CDR3 here is CASSGGAYEQYF. The CDR3 DNA follows: TGTGCCAGCAGTGGGGGAGCCTACGAGCAGTACTTC.